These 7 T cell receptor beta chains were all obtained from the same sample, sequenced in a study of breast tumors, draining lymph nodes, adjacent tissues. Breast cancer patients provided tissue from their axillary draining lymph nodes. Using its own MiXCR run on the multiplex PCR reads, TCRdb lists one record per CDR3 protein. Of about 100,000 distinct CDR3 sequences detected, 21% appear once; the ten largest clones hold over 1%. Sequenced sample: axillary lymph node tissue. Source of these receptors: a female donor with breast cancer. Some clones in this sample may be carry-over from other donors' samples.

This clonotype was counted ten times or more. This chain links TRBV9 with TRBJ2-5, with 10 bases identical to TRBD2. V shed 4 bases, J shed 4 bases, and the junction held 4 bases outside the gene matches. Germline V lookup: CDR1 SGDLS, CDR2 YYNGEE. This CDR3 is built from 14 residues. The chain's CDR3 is CASSLSGRAETQYF. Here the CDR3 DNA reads TGTGCCAGCAGCCTAAGCGGGAGGGCAGAGACCCAGTACTTC.

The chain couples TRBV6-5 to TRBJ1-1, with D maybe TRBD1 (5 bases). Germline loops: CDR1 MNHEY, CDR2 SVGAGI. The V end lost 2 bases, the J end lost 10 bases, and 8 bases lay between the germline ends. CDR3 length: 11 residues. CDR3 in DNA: TGTGCCAGCAGTTACCTGGGGGGAGCTTTCTTT. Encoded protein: CASSYLGGAFF.

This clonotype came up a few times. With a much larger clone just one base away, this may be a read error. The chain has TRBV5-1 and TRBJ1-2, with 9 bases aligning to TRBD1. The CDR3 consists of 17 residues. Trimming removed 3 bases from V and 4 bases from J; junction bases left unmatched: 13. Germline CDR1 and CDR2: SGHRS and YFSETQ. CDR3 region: CASSSSLGTGRAYGYTF. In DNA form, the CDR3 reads TGCGCCAGCAGCTCGAGTTTGGGGACAGGGAGAGCCTATGGCTACACCTTC.

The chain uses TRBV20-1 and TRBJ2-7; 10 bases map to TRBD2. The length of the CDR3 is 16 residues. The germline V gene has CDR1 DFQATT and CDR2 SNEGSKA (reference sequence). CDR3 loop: CGVRDRSGRNTYEQYF. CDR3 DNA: TGCGGTGTTAGAGATCGTAGCGGGAGGAATACCTACGAGCAGTACTTC.

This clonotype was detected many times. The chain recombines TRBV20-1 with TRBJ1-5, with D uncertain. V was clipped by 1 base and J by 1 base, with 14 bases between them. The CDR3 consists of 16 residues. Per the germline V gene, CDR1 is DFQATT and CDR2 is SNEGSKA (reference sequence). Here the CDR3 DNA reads TGCAGTGCTAGAGCCCCGGCTGGAGGGAGCAATCAGCCCCAGCATTTT. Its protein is CSARAPAGGSNQPQHF.

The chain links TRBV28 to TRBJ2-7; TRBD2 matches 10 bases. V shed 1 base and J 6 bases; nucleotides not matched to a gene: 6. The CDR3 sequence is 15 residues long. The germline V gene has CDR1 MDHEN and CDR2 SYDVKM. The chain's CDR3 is CASSLLSSGSFEQYF. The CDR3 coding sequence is TGTGCCAGCAGTTTATTGTCTAGCGGGAGCTTCGAGCAGTACTTC.

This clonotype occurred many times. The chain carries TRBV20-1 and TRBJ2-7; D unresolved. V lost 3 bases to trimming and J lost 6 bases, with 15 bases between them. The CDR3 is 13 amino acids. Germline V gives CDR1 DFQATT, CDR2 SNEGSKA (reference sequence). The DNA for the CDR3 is TGCAGTGCTAGTAGGGCTGGCTTGTCCGAGCAGTACTTC. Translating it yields CSASRAGLSEQYF.